This T cell receptor beta chain was identified in a study of T cells expressing NK-cell markers (dated by TCRdb to between 2020 and 2021). Background on the whole study: TCR beta-chain repertoires were profiled in sorted CD3+CD56+NKG2C+, CD3+CD56+NKG2C- and CD3+CD56-NKG2C+ T-cell subsets from several donors. Of the eight sequenced donors, seven were found to be HCMV-seropositive and one was found to be HCMV-seronegative. Randomly selected healthy volunteers, three men and five women, were used as the eight sequenced donors. The libraries were sequenced on Illumina HiSeq 2000/2500, MiSeq or NextSeq, producing 2 x 150 bp reads. Study-wide findings and limitations: Those dominant clonotypes were again the most abundant among CD3+CD56-NKG2C+ cells in several donors, at roughly 25-65%. In roughly six donors, the dominant CD3+CD56+NKG2C+ clonotypes ranked among the top 10 CD8+ clonotypes, making up about 1.0-7.5% of CD8+ T cells. Whether the expanded NKG2C-expressing T cell clones were specific for HCMV antigens was left unclear.

To determine HCMV serostatus, a commercial ELISA kit was used to detect HCMV-specific IgG in serum. Peripheral blood mononuclear cells were isolated from blood by Ficoll density gradient centrifugation. Instrument used: Illumina HiSeq 2000. TCR beta cDNA libraries were made by 5'RACE template switching that added a universal primer site and unique molecular identifiers. Synthesis of cDNA was primed from the TCR beta constant segment and was followed by two consecutive PCR amplification steps. Per the source publication's procedure: MIGEC was used to demultiplex reads and group reads by UMI, and MiTCR was used to assemble and quantify clonotypes. To remove erroneous sequences, TCR cDNA sequences were retained only when supported by two or more reads. The tcR package was used for downstream repertoire analysis, with clonotypes matched between fractions based on CDR3 nucleotide sequence plus V segment. VDJmatch was used to annotate antigen specificity against VDJdb, with one amino acid substitution allowed in CDR3. After reprocessing by TCRdb, each CDR3 protein sequence is one entry, and no DNA is given. The V and J calls and clone size are TCRdb's, not the authors'. The table of this sample itemizes some 110,000 distinct CDR3 sequences. Of the sample, 18% falls within the top ten clones.

According to the germline V gene (reference sequence), CDR1 reads LNHDA and CDR2 reads SQIVND. The CDR3 has 12 amino acids, counting the end cysteine and phenylalanine. No DNA has been recorded. As to this clonotype: Its antigen is unknown.

This clonotype was sampled from a woman aged 18-70 years in good health. Recombination linked TRBV19 to TRBJ1-1; the D gene TCRdb calls, TRBD1, cannot be checked with no DNA. Input material: blood T cells: a sorted CD56 or NKG2C T cell subset, CD4+ or CD8+ T cells, or bulk PBMC T cells (not recorded which). The CDR3 region reads CASQGARGEAFF.